The 30 T cell receptor beta chains listed next were all sequenced from one sample in a study of T cells after yellow fever vaccination. In TCRdb, the 5' RACE reads were re-called with MiXCR into one record per CDR3 protein. The repertoire holds a few hundred thousand distinct CDR3 sequences, with around 4.9% as singletons. The material was CD4+ T cells sorted from PBMCs, obtained on the day of the yellow fever booster vaccination. These receptors were obtained from a man aged 18 to 29 who received the YFV17D yellow fever vaccine.

The chain employs TRBV5-1 and TRBJ1-1, with 8 bases lining up with TRBD1. The junction had 10 bases not matched to a gene; V was cut back by 5 bases and J by 7 bases. CDR3 length equals 14 residues. Germline V gene sequence: CDR1 SGHRS, CDR2 YFSETQ. The CDR3, as DNA: TGCGCCAGCAGGCAACAGGGGGGGTTTGATGAAGCTTTCTTT. Its protein is CASRQQGGFDEAFF.

The chain uses TRBV4-3 and TRBJ1-1, with D possibly TRBD1 on 5 matching bases. This CDR3 has 17 amino acids. Deletions cut 0 bases from V and 1 base from J, with 15 bases between. Per the germline V gene, CDR1 is LGHNA and CDR2 is YSLEER. The CDR3 DNA reads TGCGCCAGCAGCCAAGATGTCATTCGGCAGGGGAACACTGAAGCTTTCTTT. Amino acids: CASSQDVIRQGNTEAFF.

A few counts support this clonotype. This chain connects TRBV24-1 to TRBJ2-5; TRBD2 matches at 13 bases. V trimming: 10 bases; J trimming: 4 bases; junction bases outside the gene matches: 2. Germline V lookup: CDR1 KGHDR, CDR2 SFDVKD. The CDR3 is made up of 13 amino acids. CDR3 sequence (DNA): TGTGCCACGGGACTAGCGGGGTCAGAGACCCAGTACTTC. This sequence encodes CATGLAGSETQYF.

The chain employs TRBV10-3 and TRBJ2-1, with D possibly being TRBD2 (5 bases). With 6 bases removed from V and 5 bases from J, the gap between germline ends came to 14 bases. The CDR3 is 14 residues long. The V gene's germline CDR1 is ENHRY and CDR2 SYGVKD. CDR3 sequence: CAISHTSGNNEQFF. The DNA of the CDR3 is TGTGCCATCAGCCACACAAGCGGAAACAATGAGCAGTTCTTC.

This clonotype was found a few times. The chain recombines TRBV14 with TRBJ2-3, with TRBD1 matching 8 bases. The CDR3 covers 14 residues. V was clipped by 8 bases and J by 6 bases; unmatched bases: 10. Germline loops: CDR1 SGHDN, CDR2 FVKESK. The DNA for the CDR3 is TGTGCCAGCCGAACGGACAGGGATATCGATACGCAGTATTTT. Protein sequence: CASRTDRDIDTQYF.

CDR3 protein: CASSFGQATDTQYF. In DNA, the CDR3 is TGCGCCAGCAGCTTTGGGCAGGCCACAGATACGCAGTATTTT. V usage is TRBV5-1 and J usage is TRBJ2-3; D gene uncertain. The CDR3 is 14 amino acids. CDR1 and CDR2 from the germline V gene are SGHRS and YFSETQ. V was cut by 2 bases and J by 2 bases, with 9 bases left in between.

The chain links TRBV11-3 to TRBJ2-3, with D perhaps matching TRBD1 or TRBD2 (5 bases each). Germline V gives CDR1 SGHNT, CDR2 YENEEA. The V and J ends lost 5 bases and 4 bases respectively, with 22 bases between them. This CDR3 is 17 amino acids long. Here the CDR3 DNA reads TGTGCCAGCAGCCTCTCGTGGGGGTCGACGGGCGCAGATACGCAGTATTTT. It codes for CASSLSWGSTGADTQYF.

Here the CDR3 DNA reads TGTGCCAGCAGCTTAAGTCGGGGGCCCCAGGCCCAGCATTTT. Protein product: CASSLSRGPQAQHF. The J gene is TRBJ1-5, the V gene TRBV7-2; weak D call: TRBD1 (6 bases). Per the germline V gene, CDR1 is SGHTA and CDR2 is FQGNSA. Deletions cut 2 bases from V and 11 bases from J, with 16 bases between. CDR3 length: 14 residues.

This clonotype was picked up a small number of times. The chain is built from TRBV6-1 and TRBJ1-1; no firm D call. V lost 4 bases, J lost 3 bases, and 15 bases lay in between. The V gene's germline CDR1 is MNHNS and CDR2 SASEGT. The CDR3 has 15 residues. The DNA of the CDR3 is TGTGCCAGCAGTGTCCAAGTCTGGGCGGACACTGAAGCTTTCTTT. Translating it yields CASSVQVWADTEAFF.

This clonotype was observed a few times. The V gene is TRBV20-1, the J gene TRBJ2-7; D is possibly TRBD1 or TRBD2 (6 bases each). The germline gives CDR1 DFQATT, CDR2 SNEGSKA (reference sequence). The V gene lost 6 bases and the J gene lost 3 bases, with 21 bases spanning the gap. The CDR3 runs 15 residues. In nucleotides, the CDR3 is TGCAGTGCCTCAGACAAATCGGGGGCCGGCTACGAGCAGTACTTC. Amino acid sequence: CSASDKSGAGYEQYF.

This clonotype was seen a handful of times. The rearrangement joins TRBV20-1 to TRBJ2-7; 8 positions agree with TRBD1. With 0 bases clipped from V and 4 bases from J, the junction kept 8 bases outside the gene matches. The germline V gene has CDR1 DFQATT and CDR2 SNEGSKA (reference sequence). CDR3 size: 15 residues. CDR3 sequence (DNA): TGCAGTGCTAGAGAGCCAGGGGGCATCGGTTACGAGCAGTACTTC. Its translation is CSAREPGGIGYEQYF.

The V call is TRBV7-2, the J call TRBJ2-5; 9 nucleotides align to TRBD1. The length of the CDR3 is 14 residues. The V gene end was trimmed by 5 bases and the J gene end by 2 bases; junction bases not matched to a gene: 3. Per the germline V gene, CDR1 is SGHTA and CDR2 is FQGNSA. The CDR3 region has the DNA TGTGCCAGCAGCCGACAGGGGGGACAAGAGACCCAGTACTTC. This codes for CASSRQGGQETQYF. Filled out from reference TRBV7-2 and TRBJ2-5, the complete variable domain reads GAGVSQSPSNKVTEKGKDVELRCDPISGHTALYWYRQSLGQGLEFLIYFQGNSAPDKSGLPSDRFSAERTGGSVSTLTIQRTQQEDSAVYLCASSRQGGQETQYFGPGTRLLVL.

This clonotype has more than one count but fewer than ten. The V and J genes are TRBV5-1 and TRBJ1-2; 9 bases match TRBD1. CDR3 length equals 14 residues. Germline lookup yields CDR1 SGHRS and CDR2 YFSETQ. The V segment lost 0 bases and the J segment 7 bases; nucleotides outside the gene matches: 4. The CDR3 sequence: CASSLDRGQGGYTF. The CDR3 DNA reads as TGCGCCAGCAGCTTGGACAGGGGGCAGGGTGGCTACACCTTC.

There are a few counts of this clonotype. This rearrangement joins TRBV20-1 to TRBJ1-5; weak D call: TRBD1 (5 bases). Germline CDR1 DFQATT, CDR2 SNEGSKA (reference sequence). The ends were cut back, 3 bases at V and 3 bases at J, with 12 bases in the middle. The CDR3 runs to 14 residues. DNA of the CDR3: TGCAGTGCTAGGGGACGGGGGATCAATCAGCCCCAGCATTTT. Translating it yields CSARGRGINQPQHF.

In its sample, this clonotype was seen a few times. The chain links TRBV7-9 to TRBJ2-7, with TRBD1 matching 8 bases. Germline trimming cut 1 base from V and 4 bases from J; bases unmatched to any gene: 6. There are 15 residues in the CDR3. Germline assignment: CDR1 SEHNR and CDR2 FQNEAQ (reference sequence). CDR3 coding DNA: TGTGCCAGCAGCTTAGAGGGGACAGGTCAGTACGAGCAGTACGTC. Residues: CASSLEGTGQYEQYV.

This clonotype was counted many times. J is TRBJ2-3 and V is TRBV4-3; TRBD2 aligns across 16 bases. V shed 0 bases and J 6 bases; nucleotides not matched to a gene: 3. The CDR3 runs 17 residues. The germline V gene has CDR1 LGHNA and CDR2 YSLEER. The CDR3 reads CASSQEGLAGGSDTQYF. DNA of the CDR3: TGCGCCAGCAGCCAAGAGGGACTAGCGGGGGGGAGCGATACGCAGTATTTT.

The sample holds many counts of this clonotype. The chain combines TRBV7-2 with TRBJ2-7, with TRBD1 identical over 9 bases. CDR1 is SGHTA and CDR2 is FQGNSA in the germline V gene. The V and J ends lost 4 bases and 4 bases, in that order; junction bases with no gene match: 14. The CDR3 totals 17 residues. The CDR3 loop reads CASSWGLPGQGSYEQYF. CDR3 in DNA: TGTGCCAGCAGCTGGGGCTTGCCGGGACAGGGTTCATACGAGCAGTACTTC.

This clonotype turned up a few times. The V call is TRBV6-5, the J call TRBJ2-6, with D uncertain. In germline, CDR1 is MNHEY, CDR2 SVGAGI. This CDR3 is built from 14 residues. Trimming shortened V by 7 bases and J by 0 bases, and 7 bases separated the two germline ends. The CDR3: CASTKASGANVLTF. The CDR3 DNA is TGTGCCAGCACCAAAGCCTCTGGGGCCAACGTCCTGACTTTC.

The chain employs TRBV3-1 and TRBJ1-2, with a weak D call TRBD1 (6 bases). Germline lookup yields CDR1 LGHDT and CDR2 YNNKEL (reference sequence). This CDR3 region has 14 residues. V was cut by 1 base and J by 8 bases, with 14 bases left in between. The CDR3 is CASSQGGGAGGYTF. The CDR3 nucleotides are TGTGCCAGCAGCCAAGGAGGGGGGGCAGGCGGCTACACCTTC.

There are many counts of this clonotype. This chain joins TRBV4-3 and TRBJ2-3; D is perhaps TRBD1 (5 bases). This CDR3 contains 14 residues. V lost 2 bases to trimming and J lost 4 bases, with 10 bases between them. Germline V lookup: CDR1 LGHNA, CDR2 YSLEER. The CDR3 protein is CASSQTSGPDTQYF. The CDR3 DNA follows: TGCGCCAGCAGCCAAACATCAGGGCCAGATACGCAGTATTTT.

This clonotype was observed many times. The gene calls are TRBV20-1 and TRBJ2-5; TRBD2 is a possible D gene (6 bases). CDR1 and CDR2 (germline): DFQATT, SNEGSKA (reference sequence). This CDR3 has 13 amino acids. Trimming left V 6 bases short and J 1 base short, with 12 bases between. The CDR3 DNA reads TGCAGTGCAACCCTCGGGGGCCAAGAGACCCAGTACTTC. Protein product: CSATLGGQETQYF.

This clonotype occurred a few times. The rearrangement links TRBV12-3 or TRBV12-4 to TRBJ1-1, with a tentative D call TRBD1 (6 bases). The CDR3 runs 13 residues. Between the trimmed V and J ends, which lost 3 bases and 11 bases, there was a span of 16 bases. CDR3 protein: CASSLGRGQMAFF. CDR3 nucleotides: TGTGCCAGCAGTTTGGGCAGGGGACAAATGGCTTTCTTT.

This clonotype appeared a few times. Here the CDR3 reads CASSRSDHTGSREVSIYF. For the CDR3, the DNA is TGTGCCAGCAGCCGCAGTGACCATACGGGTAGCAGGGAGGTGTCCATATATTTT. The chain links TRBV4-2 to TRBJ1-3, with D perhaps TRBD1 (5 bases). The V and J ends lost 4 bases and 11 bases respectively, with 30 bases between them. The CDR3 sequence is 18 residues long. Germline CDR1 is LGHNA and CDR2 is YNFKEQ.

This clonotype occurred a few times. The V call is TRBV5-5, the J call TRBJ2-1; 8 bases line up with TRBD2. Germline CDR1 and CDR2: SGHKS and YYEKEE (reference sequence). V lost 6 bases and J lost 5; bases outside the gene matches: 7. CDR3 length: 14 amino acids. CDR3 region: CASIAGLGNNEQFF. The CDR3 region has the DNA TGTGCCAGCATCGCGGGACTAGGCAACAATGAGCAGTTCTTC.

This clonotype was recorded at least ten times. The chain joins TRBV24-1 to TRBJ2-7, with TRBD2 as a possible D gene (5 bases). V lost 5 bases, J lost 7 bases, and 11 bases lay in between. This CDR3 has 12 residues. Germline V gives CDR1 KGHDR, CDR2 SFDVKD. CDR3 sequence reads: CATSGTAEEQYF. In nucleotides, the CDR3 is TGTGCCACCAGTGGGACTGCAGAGGAGCAGTACTTC.

This clonotype was seen ten or more times. V gene TRBV4-3 combines with J gene TRBJ1-5; D is possibly TRBD1 (6 bases). The CDR3 is 14 residues long. Deletions cut 4 bases from V and 7 bases from J, with 14 bases between. The germline V gene has CDR1 LGHNA and CDR2 YSLEER. Here the CDR3 reads CASSLDDRRQPQHF. CDR3 in DNA: TGCGCCAGCAGCCTCGACGACAGGCGACAGCCCCAGCATTTT.

This clonotype was counted a few times. The chain joins TRBV11-2 to TRBJ1-2; a weak D match, TRBD1 (5 bases). Germline loops: CDR1 SGHAT, CDR2 FQNNGV. V was cut by 3 bases and J by 6 bases, with 17 bases left in between. The CDR3 length is 15 residues. The CDR3 DNA sequence: TGTGCCAGCAGCTTCACTACCTTGAGGGGCGATGGCTACACCTTC. Translated: CASSFTTLRGDGYTF.

This clonotype has just a few counts. The chain recombines TRBV30 with TRBJ2-2; weak D call: TRBD2 (6 bases). Trimming stripped 1 base from V and 5 bases from J, with 8 bases between. CDR3 size: 13 residues. Germline CDR1 and CDR2: GTSNPN and SVGIG (reference sequence). CDR3 sequence reads: CAWSDRGTGELFF. In nucleotides, the CDR3 is TGTGCCTGGAGTGACCGGGGGACCGGGGAGCTGTTTTTT.

This clonotype was counted ten times or more. The chain carries TRBV10-3 and TRBJ2-5, with D maybe TRBD1 (5 bases). Germline V gene lookup returns CDR1 ENHRY and CDR2 SYGVKD. V lost 3 bases, J lost 4 bases, and 12 bases lay in between. CDR3 length: 14 residues. The CDR3 sequence is CAISERERGETQYF. In nucleotides, the CDR3 is TGTGCCATCAGTGAAAGGGAAAGGGGAGAGACCCAGTACTTC.

The rearrangement uses TRBV14 and TRBJ2-2; possibly TRBD2 for D (6 bases). The CDR3 length is 14 residues. CDR1 is SGHDN, CDR2 FVKESK, per germline. Trimming took 2 bases from V and 8 from J, leaving 12 bases between them. CDR3 DNA: TGTGCCAGCAGCCAACCTGGGGGGTCGGGGGAGCTGTTTTTT. This translates into CASSQPGGSGELFF. Based on the CDR3 plus reference TRBV14 and TRBJ2-2, the full variable domain is EAGVTQFPSHSVIEKGQTVTLRCDPISGHDNLYWYRRVMGKEIKFLLHFVKESKQDESGMPNNRFLAERTGGTYSTLKVQPAELEDSGVYFCASSQPGGSGELFFGEGSRLTVL.